These T cell receptor beta chains were read from a single sample in a study of blood T cell repertoires in COVID-19. Assay used: immunoSEQ multiplex PCR; TCRdb lists only in-frame clones, some missing. The sample lists about 240,000 clones, 82% occurring once. Sequenced: peripheral blood. Every receptor here comes from a woman between 65 and 79 years old with acute or convalescent COVID-19. The CDR3 runs from the conserved cysteine through the conserved F or W. Each record gives: V gene, J gene, clone size, CDR3 protein. Size is stated for part of the rows, as once, few or many counts, or as a class when the clone is expanded.

V: TRBV10-1; J: TRBJ2-1; size: once; CDR3: CASSGWTNSEQFF
V: TRBV5-4; J: TRBJ2-1; size: .; CDR3: CASSSATGTSGGDEQFF
V: TRBV2; J: TRBJ2-2; size: .; CDR3: CASSPPGQGANGELFF
V: TRBV29-1; J: TRBJ2-7; size: .; CDR3: CSARLGQGSYEQYF
V: TRBV6-2/TRBV6-3; J: TRBJ1-3; size: .; CDR3: CASSLTFRGSTGNTIYF
V: TRBV4-1; J: TRBJ2-7; size: .; CDR3: CASSQQSPGLGYEQYF
V: TRBV14; J: TRBJ1-5; size: .; CDR3: CASSFYEGPQHF
V: TRBV12-3/TRBV12-4; J: TRBJ2-1; size: .; CDR3: CASSGGYVYEQFF
V: TRBV2; J: TRBJ2-7; size: .; CDR3: CASTLLTYEQYF
V: TRBV7-2; J: TRBJ2-1; size: once; CDR3: CASSQQGAGGRNEQFF
V: TRBV3-1/TRBV3-2; J: TRBJ1-1; size: once; CDR3: CASSRTGVMNTEAFF
V: TRBV11-3; J: TRBJ2-2; size: .; CDR3: CASSNSGATGELFF
V: TRBV7-9; J: TRBJ1-3; size: .; CDR3: CASSVSATLFSGNTIYF
V: TRBV7-9; J: TRBJ1-2; size: .; CDR3: CASSFREGWYGYTF
V: TRBV2; J: TRBJ1-5; size: few; CDR3: CASSLGQGIGQPQHF
V: TRBV4-1; J: TRBJ1-2; size: .; CDR3: CASRRTGDYGYTF
V: TRBV27; J: TRBJ1-1; size: .; CDR3: CASSLKRDTEAFF
V: TRBV24-1; J: TRBJ2-1; size: .; CDR3: CATSGTGRPYNEQFF
V: TRBV5-1; J: TRBJ2-3; size: .; CDR3: CASSLGSTSISDTQYF
V: TRBV18; J: TRBJ1-2; size: .; CDR3: CASSPREGGKHGYTF
V: TRBV4-3; J: TRBJ1-1; size: .; CDR3: CASSQDWGHRNTEAFF
V: TRBV5-5; J: TRBJ1-1; size: .; CDR3: CASSLESGATEAFF
V: TRBV4-3; J: TRBJ1-1; size: .; CDR3: CASSQDRNTEAFF
V: TRBV28; J: TRBJ1-5; size: once; CDR3: CASTPQEGRGKQPQHF
V: TRBV7-2; J: TRBJ2-6; size: .; CDR3: CASSIDSSGANVLTF
V: TRBV27; J: TRBJ1-6; size: .; CDR3: CASSSGHTNSPLHF
V: TRBV10-2; J: TRBJ2-7; size: .; CDR3: CASTSSGGSTYEQYF
V: TRBV7-9; J: TRBJ1-2; size: .; CDR3: CASSLGQASNYGYTF
V: TRBV5-1; J: TRBJ2-5; size: .; CDR3: CASSLLAGLMETQYF
V: TRBV9; J: TRBJ2-7; size: .; CDR3: CASSPKGQYYEQYF
V: TRBV19; J: TRBJ1-1; size: .; CDR3: CASNPWDRGLKNTEAFF
V: TRBV3-1/TRBV3-2; J: TRBJ1-3; size: .; CDR3: CASSLRTAGNTIYF
V: TRBV6-5; J: TRBJ1-6; size: .; CDR3: CASRIRDRGNSPLHF
V: TRBV25-1; J: TRBJ2-6; size: .; CDR3: CASSKRGGVGANVLTF
V: TRBV15; J: TRBJ2-5; size: .; CDR3: CATSLPSGGLETQYF
V: TRBV18; J: TRBJ1-1; size: few; CDR3: CASSPQTGIEAFF
V: TRBV28; J: TRBJ1-3; size: .; CDR3: CASSLGTGEDTIYF